The next 20 T cell receptor beta chains were all read from a single sample in a study of blood T cell repertoires in COVID-19. Sequencing was performed with immunoSEQ multiplex PCR; in TCRdb, only in-frame clones are kept and a portion is missing. The sample includes around 97,000 clones, more than 70% of them seen just once. Specimen: peripheral blood. The receptors shown here come from a woman in her fifties or sixties with acute or convalescent COVID-19.

The gene calls are TRBV28 and TRBJ1-2; D is uncertain. CDR1 is MDHEN, CDR2 SYDVKM, per germline. V was cut by 3 bases and J by 4 bases, with 15 bases left in between. This CDR3 spans 15 amino acids. CDR3: CASSLLRSLGYGYTF. As DNA, the CDR3 is TGTGCCAGCAGTTTGTTGAGGTCGCTGGGCTATGGCTACACCTTC.

The chain is built from TRBV6-2 or TRBV6-3 and TRBJ1-4; 8 bases map to TRBD1. From germline, CDR1 is MNHEY and CDR2 SVGEGT. The CDR3 loop spans 15 amino acids. Trimming took 2 bases from V and 7 from J; bases not matched to a gene: 6. The CDR3 DNA follows: TGTGCCAGCAGTTACCCAACAGGGGGAGGTGAAAAACTGTTTTTT. Its protein product is CASSYPTGGGEKLFF.

The chain is built from TRBV6-5 and TRBJ2-7; TRBD2 aligns across 13 bases. The CDR3 loop spans 14 amino acids. Germline values: CDR1 MNHEY, CDR2 SVGAGI. The trim removed 6 bases at V and 3 bases at J, leaving 2 bases unmatched. The CDR3 reads CASSWTSGSYEQYV. The DNA for the CDR3 is TGTGCCAGCAGCTGGACTAGCGGGAGCTACGAGCAGTACGTC.

V is TRBV6-5 and J is TRBJ1-3; tentatively, D is TRBD1 (5 bases). The germline V and J ends were trimmed by 8 bases and 1 base, with 12 bases remaining between them. This CDR3 is built from 14 residues. Germline CDR1 reads MNHEY; CDR2 reads SVGAGI. This chain's CDR3 is CASQGQHSGNTIYF. In nucleotides, the CDR3 is TGTGCCAGCCAAGGACAACATTCTGGAAACACCATATATTTT.

The chain couples TRBV6-5 to TRBJ2-7; the match to TRBD2 covers 8 bases. Germline values: CDR1 MNHEY, CDR2 SVGAGI. V shed 3 bases and J 0 bases; nucleotides not matched to a gene: 1. This CDR3 is built from 14 residues. The CDR3 nucleotides read TGTGCCAGCAGTTATAGCGGGAACTCCTACGAGCAGTACTTC. Translated, it gives CASSYSGNSYEQYF.

This rearrangement joins TRBV2 to TRBJ1-2; no reliable D call. V shed 8 bases and J shed 7 bases, with 5 bases lying between them. The CDR3 has 9 amino acids. Germline CDR1 reads SNHLY; CDR2 reads FYNNEI. The CDR3 region has the DNA TGTGCCAGCTCAGGTGGCTACACCTTC. It is translated as CASSGGYTF.

The rearrangement joins TRBV12-3 or TRBV12-4 to TRBJ1-1; 7 nucleotides match TRBD1. Trimming at V came to 7 bases and at J to 11 bases, leaving 13 bases not matched to a gene. The CDR3 covers 13 residues. The CDR3 nucleotides are TGTGCCAGCACCCGTACAGGGGAAGTGAGGGCTTTCTTT. Its translation: CASTRTGEVRAFF.

The CDR3 DNA reads TGTGCCAGCAGCGTAGGTCCTAGCGGGAGGACGAGCACAGATACGCAGTATTTT. This sequence encodes CASSVGPSGRTSTDTQYF. The V gene is TRBV9, the J gene TRBJ2-3; 11 nucleotides align to TRBD2. Unmatched junction bases numbered 6, after V lost 0 bases and J lost 0 bases. This CDR3 comprises 18 residues. The germline V gene encodes CDR1 SGDLS and CDR2 YYNGEE.

This sequence joins TRBV5-1 and TRBJ2-1, with 7 nucleotides matching TRBD2. Losses at the gene ends were 0 bases for V and 8 bases for J; bases not matched to a gene: 8. Germline V gene data show CDR1 as SGHRS and CDR2 as YFSETQ. The CDR3 runs to 15 residues. The CDR3 is CASSLDRRERDEQFF. The DNA of the CDR3 is TGCGCCAGCAGCTTGGATCGGCGGGAGCGCGATGAGCAGTTCTTC.

The chain recombines TRBV5-4 with TRBJ1-1; TRBD1 aligns across 8 bases. Germline V gene lookup returns CDR1 SGHNT and CDR2 YYREEE (reference sequence). J was trimmed by 3 bases and V by 3 bases; bases with no gene match: 13. The CDR3 consists of 17 residues. The CDR3 nucleotides are TGTGCCAGCAGCTATGGACAGGGAAGGCGGGGTGACACTGAAGCTTTCTTT. Protein product: CASSYGQGRRGDTEAFF.

The rearrangement links TRBV28 to TRBJ2-2, with D possibly matching TRBD1 (5 bases). V lost 6 bases and J lost 4, with 15 bases in between. Per the germline V gene, CDR1 is MDHEN and CDR2 is SYDVKM. The CDR3 covers 15 residues. The CDR3: CASSAPGLRTGELFF. DNA of the CDR3: TGTGCCAGCAGCGCCCCAGGGTTGCGCACCGGGGAGCTGTTTTTT.

This sequence joins TRBV3-1 (or the pseudogene TRBV3-2) and TRBJ1-2; 9 nucleotides match TRBD1. Per germline, CDR1 LGHDT and CDR2 YNNKEL (reference sequence). V lost 4 bases, J lost 0 bases, and 3 bases stayed unmatched. The CDR3 runs to 15 residues. The CDR3 region is CASSRGQGTNYGYTF. The CDR3 region has the DNA TGTGCCAGCAGCCGGGGACAGGGAACTAACTATGGCTACACCTTC.

This sequence joins TRBV6-5 and TRBJ1-2; D is perhaps TRBD1 (6 bases). CDR3 length: 12 amino acids. Germline CDR1 is MNHEY and CDR2 is SVGAGI. The ends were cut back, 2 bases at V and 5 bases at J, with 6 bases in the middle. CDR3 residues: CASSYGTYGYTF. The CDR3 DNA is TGTGCCAGCAGTTACGGGACATATGGCTACACCTTC.

The chain combines TRBV9 with TRBJ1-1; D possibly corresponds to TRBD1 (5 bases). Trimming left V 6 bases short and J 4 bases short, with 13 bases between. Germline loops: CDR1 SGDLS, CDR2 YYNGEE. The CDR3 consists of 13 residues. The CDR3 is CASKSGIGTEAFF. The CDR3 region has the DNA TGTGCCAGCAAATCAGGGATAGGCACTGAAGCTTTCTTT.

The gene calls are TRBV6-6 and TRBJ1-1; D gene uncertain. Trimming stripped 2 bases from V and 2 bases from J, with 9 bases between. The CDR3 extends over 14 amino acids. Germline V CDR1 and CDR2: MNHNY, SVGAGI (reference sequence). The CDR3 loop is CASSYTYSNTEAFF. CDR3 coding DNA: TGTGCCAGCAGTTACACATACAGTAACACTGAAGCTTTCTTT.

This clone was picked up one time. The chain recombines TRBV6-6 with TRBJ1-2, with D tentatively TRBD1 (6 bases). The germline V gene encodes CDR1 MNHNY and CDR2 SVGAGI (reference sequence). Trimming took 5 bases from V and 3 from J, leaving 13 bases between them. The CDR3 is made up of 14 amino acids. In DNA form, the CDR3 reads TGTGCCAGCAGTACCTACAGGGACGACTATGGCTACACCTTC. Residues: CASSTYRDDYGYTF.

The chain joins TRBV28 to TRBJ1-6; 7 nucleotides agree with TRBD1. J gave up 9 bases and V 4 bases, and 9 bases lay outside the gene matches. Germline lookup yields CDR1 MDHEN and CDR2 SYDVKM. This CDR3 contains 15 residues. Here the CDR3 DNA reads TGTGCCAGCAGTTCCATCGACAGGGACGGTTCACCCCTCCACTTT. This encodes CASSSIDRDGSPLHF.

V usage is TRBV3-1 (or the pseudogene TRBV3-2) and J usage is TRBJ2-2; D uncertain. The CDR3 covers 17 residues. The germline gives CDR1 LGHDT, CDR2 YNNKEL (reference sequence). Between the trimmed V and J ends, which lost 0 bases and 1 base, there was a span of 12 bases. CDR3 in amino acids: CASSQDRSSKNTGELFF. CDR3 nucleotides: TGTGCCAGCAGCCAAGATCGGTCCTCCAAGAACACCGGGGAGCTGTTTTTT.

CDR3 coding DNA: TGTGCCAGCAGCTACGCCCGGCCAGGTGGGGAAAAACTGTTTTTT. It yields the protein CASSYARPGGEKLFF. This sequence joins TRBV11-3 and TRBJ1-4; D ambiguous. Germline V gene lookup returns CDR1 SGHNT and CDR2 YENEEA. Trimming left V 4 bases short and J 8 bases short, with 17 bases between. The CDR3 runs to 15 residues.

The genes are TRBV3-1 (or the pseudogene TRBV3-2) and TRBJ2-5; TRBD2 agrees at 7 bases. Germline V lookup: CDR1 LGHDT, CDR2 YNNKEL (reference sequence). The CDR3 has 14 residues. Trimming took 2 bases from V and 4 from J; bases not matched to a gene: 4. In nucleotides, the CDR3 is TGTGCCAGCAGCCAAATGGGGGGGAGAGAGACCCAGTACTTC. It specifies CASSQMGGRETQYF.